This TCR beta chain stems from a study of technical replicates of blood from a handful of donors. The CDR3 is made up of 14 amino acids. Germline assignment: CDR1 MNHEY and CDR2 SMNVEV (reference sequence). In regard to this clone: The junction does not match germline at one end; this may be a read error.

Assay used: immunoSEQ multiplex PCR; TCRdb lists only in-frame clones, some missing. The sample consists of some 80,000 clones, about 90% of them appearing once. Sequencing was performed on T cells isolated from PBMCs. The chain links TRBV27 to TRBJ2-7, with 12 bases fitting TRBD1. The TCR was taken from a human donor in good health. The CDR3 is CASKSGTGGYAQYF. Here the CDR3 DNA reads TGTGCCAGCAAGTCGGGGACAGGGGGCTACGCGCAGTACTTC.